The text below deals with one T cell receptor beta chain. This record comes from a study of control samples from healthy donors and cancer patients. Sequencing was performed with immunoSEQ multiplex PCR; in TCRdb, only in-frame clones are kept and a portion is missing. The sample has thousands of clones, approximately 83% seen once. This CDR3 comprises 15 residues. With 4 bases removed from V and 7 bases from J, the gap between germline ends came to 15 bases. Germline lookup yields CDR1 KGHDR and CDR2 SFDVKD. The chain couples TRBV24-1 to TRBJ2-2; D is perhaps TRBD1 or TRBD2 (5 bases each). This receptor was taken from a male donor with melanoma. The sequencing input was formalin-fixed, paraffin-embedded tissue. CDR3 coding DNA: TGTGCCACCAGTGAGGTGGGGGATATTAACGGGGAGCTGTTTTTT. Translated: CATSEVGDINGELFF.